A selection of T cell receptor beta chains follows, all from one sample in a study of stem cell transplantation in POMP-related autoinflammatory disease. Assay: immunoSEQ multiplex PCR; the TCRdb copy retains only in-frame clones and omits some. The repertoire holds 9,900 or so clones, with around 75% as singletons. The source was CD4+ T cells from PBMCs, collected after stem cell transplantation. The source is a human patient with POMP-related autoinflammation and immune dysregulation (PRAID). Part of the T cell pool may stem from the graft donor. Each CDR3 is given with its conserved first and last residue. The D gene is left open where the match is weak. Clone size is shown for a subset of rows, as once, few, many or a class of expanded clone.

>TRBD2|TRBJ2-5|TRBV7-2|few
CASRLAGTEETQYF
TGTGCCAGCAGACTAGCGGGGACAGAAGAGACCCAGTACTTC
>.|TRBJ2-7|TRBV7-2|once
CASSLALAGRYEQYF
TGTGCCAGCAGCTTAGCGCTCGCCGGTAGATACGAGCAGTACTTC
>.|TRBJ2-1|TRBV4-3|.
CASSQEFTGNEQFF
TGCGCCAGCAGCCAAGAATTCACCGGGAATGAGCAGTTCTTC
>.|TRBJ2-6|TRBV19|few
CASSTRAGANVLTF
TGTGCCAGTAGTACCAGGGCTGGGGCCAACGTCCTGACTTTC
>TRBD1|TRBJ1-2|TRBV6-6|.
CASSIQGGRSHTF
TGTGCCAGCAGTATACAGGGGGGTAGGAGCCACACCTTC
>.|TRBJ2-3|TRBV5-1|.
CASRTGPRDTQYF
TGCGCCAGCAGAACGGGCCCGAGGGATACGCAGTATTTT
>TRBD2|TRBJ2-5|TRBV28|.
CASSLGLANQETQYF
TGTGCCAGCAGTTTGGGACTAGCGAACCAAGAGACCCAGTACTTC
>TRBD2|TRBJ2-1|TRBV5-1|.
CASSPGLAENNEQFF
TGCGCCAGCAGCCCCGGACTAGCGGAGAACAATGAGCAGTTCTTC
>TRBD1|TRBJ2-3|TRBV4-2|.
CASSQPTGAADTQYF
TGTGCCAGCAGCCAACCAACAGGGGCCGCAGATACGCAGTATTTT
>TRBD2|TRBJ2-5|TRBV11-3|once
CASSLRGLAGETQYF
TGTGCCAGCAGCTTAAGGGGACTAGCGGGAGAGACCCAGTACTTC
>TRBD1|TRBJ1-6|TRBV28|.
CASSLTQGAGNSPLHF
TGTGCCAGCAGTTTAACCCAGGGGGCAGGAAATTCACCCCTCCACTTT
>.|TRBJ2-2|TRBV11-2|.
CASSAGGRGGELFF
TGTGCCAGCAGCGCCGGGGGGCGGGGCGGGGAGCTGTTTTTT
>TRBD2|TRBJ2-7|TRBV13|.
CASSLSGGSSYEQYF
TGTGCCAGCAGCCTTTCGGGCGGGAGCTCCTACGAGCAGTACTTC
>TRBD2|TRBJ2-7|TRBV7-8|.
CASSLLTGTSYEQYF
TGTGCCAGCAGCTTACTGACCGGGACTAGCTACGAGCAGTACTTC
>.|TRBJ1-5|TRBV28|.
CASSLSHSNQPQHF
TGTGCCAGCAGTTTATCTCATAGCAATCAGCCCCAGCATTTT